This is a list of T cell receptor beta chains from one sample in a study of blood T cells in healthy people across ages. TCRdb reprocessed the 5' RACE reads via MiXCR and lists one record per CDR3 protein. The table shows about 640,000 distinct CDR3 sequences, with around three fifths occurring only once. The material sequenced was blood. Every receptor here comes from a man in his sixties in good health. Both conserved end residues are part of each CDR3. The D gene is left open where the match is weak. Some rows have no size entry. The others give once, few or many, or a class for an expanded clone.

TRBV9	-	TRBJ2-1	TRBD2	CASSVGSGGVVNEQFF	TGTGCCAGCAGCGTAGGAAGCGGGGGGGTGGTCAATGAGCAGTTCTTC
TRBV9	-	TRBJ2-3	-	CASSPRGPISWGGRTDTQYF	TGTGCCAGCAGCCCGAGAGGGCCAATCTCCTGGGGTGGCCGCACAGATACGCAGTATTTT
TRBV10-3	-	TRBJ2-3	-	CAIRRGEGTDTQYF	TGTGCCATCAGAAGGGGCGAGGGCACAGATACGCAGTATTTT
TRBV12-3/TRBV12-4	-	TRBJ2-7	-	CASSLGDGPYEQYF	TGTGCCAGCAGCCTCGGGGACGGACCCTACGAGCAGTACTTC
TRBV6-5	many	TRBJ2-5	TRBD2	CASSSSGGRETQYF	TGTGCCAGCAGTTCCAGCGGGGGGCGAGAGACCCAGTACTTC
TRBV5-1	once	TRBJ2-2	-	CASTGDWDTGELFF	TGCGCCAGCACCGGGGACTGGGACACCGGGGAGCTGTTTTTT
TRBV4-2	-	TRBJ2-1	TRBD2	CASSPSSGAGYNEQFF	TGTGCCAGCAGCCCCTCGAGCGGGGCGGGATATAATGAGCAGTTCTTC
TRBV5-1	-	TRBJ1-2	-	CASSLDIYGYTF	TGCGCCAGCAGCTTGGACATCTATGGCTACACCTTC
TRBV29-1	once	TRBJ2-5	-	CSAGDTEETQYF	TGCAGCGCTGGAGACACGGAAGAGACCCAGTACTTC
TRBV10-2	-	TRBJ2-5	-	CASSEAYQETQYF	TGCGCCAGCAGTGAAGCGTACCAAGAGACCCAGTACTTC